This T cell receptor (beta chain) was profiled in a study of OX40 agonist ivuxolimab in advanced cancers. Study at large: Those enrolled were 80% to 85% male, with a mean age of roughly 60 years and ages from about 20 to 80. Checkpoint inhibitors had been given previously to 40% of patients.

The CDR3 consists of 13 residues. Germline lookup yields CDR1 MDHEN and CDR2 SYDVKM. Trimming pared 2 bases from V and 0 bases from J, leaving 4 bases between. Clones were sequenced by immunoSEQ multiplex PCR, and TCRdb holds only the in-frame ones, with some missing. Here the sample spans more than 55,000 clones, 75% to 95% being singletons. Blood got drawn at baseline, again on cycle 4 day 1, and then on cycle 7 day 1. Study findings and constraints: Circulating CD4+ and CD8+ T cells showed clonal expansion by week 6 at 0.1 to 3.0 mg/kg.

Note on this clone: Antigen: not known.

The genes are TRBV28 and TRBJ2-5; D not certain. The source material was CD4+ or CD8+ T cells sorted from blood, sampled in a trial of the OX40 agonist ivuxolimab. This TCR derives from an adult with an advanced solid tumor such as melanoma, head and neck, liver or kidney cancer. This CDR3 reads CASSLVHQETQYF. The CDR3 coding sequence is TGTGCCAGCAGTTTAGTACACCAAGAGACCCAGTACTTC.